Presented here are 5 T cell receptor beta chains from one specimen sequenced in a study of response to subunit inactivated influenza vaccine. TCRdb re-derived calls from the RT-PCR reads in MiXCR, one entry per CDR3 protein. This table has more than 700,000 distinct CDR3 sequences, less than 25% appearing once. The sample was PBMCs from blood, taken approximately 5 days after vaccination. These TCRs come from a man in his forties or fifties who received an inactivated influenza vaccine.

This clonotype was counted between two and nine times. The V call is TRBV5-6, the J call TRBJ2-1; the match to TRBD1 covers 9 bases. The germline gives CDR1 SGHDT, CDR2 YYEEEE. J lost 0 bases, V lost 3 bases, and 16 bases had no gene match. The CDR3 is made up of 20 amino acids. The CDR3 DNA follows: TGTGCCAGCAGCTCCGCCGGACAGGGGTTAGCCCTGAGCTCCTACAATGAGCAGTTCTTC. Translated: CASSSAGQGLALSSYNEQFF.

The V gene is TRBV3-1, the J gene TRBJ1-2; D is unclear. The CDR3 is 15 amino acids. Trimming removed 1 base at V and 0 bases at J, with 9 bases between. Germline CDR1 is LGHDT and CDR2 is YNNKEL (reference sequence). The CDR3 protein is CASSQVSNANYGYTF. CDR3 coding DNA: TGTGCCAGCAGCCAAGTGTCAAATGCTAACTATGGCTACACCTTC.

There are many counts of this clonotype. This chain uses TRBV28 with TRBJ2-7; TRBD2 matches 14 bases. This CDR3 has 14 amino acids. The V segment lost 6 bases and the J segment 6 bases; nucleotides outside the gene matches: 4. Germline V gives CDR1 MDHEN, CDR2 SYDVKM. The chain's CDR3 is CASRGTSGRSEQYF. As DNA, the CDR3 is TGTGCCAGCAGAGGGACTAGCGGGAGATCCGAGCAGTACTTC.

The rearrangement joins TRBV28 to TRBJ2-2, with 7 bases lining up with TRBD1. Germline CDR1 is MDHEN and CDR2 is SYDVKM. The CDR3 has 16 residues. V lost 3 bases and J lost 4; bases outside the gene matches: 8. CDR3: CASSFLTGPVTGELFF. In DNA form, the CDR3 reads TGTGCCAGCAGTTTCTTGACAGGGCCCGTCACCGGGGAGCTGTTTTTT. Complete variable domain (other parts from reference TRBV28 and TRBJ2-2): DVKVTQSSRYLVKRTGEKVFLECVQDMDHENMFWYRQDPGLGLRLIYFSYDVKMKEKGDIPEGYSVSREKKERFSLILESASTNQTSMYLCASSFLTGPVTGELFFGEGSRLTVL.

CDR3 DNA sequence: TGCAGTGCTAGACCGACTAGCGGGAGAATTCAGCCCCCCTACGAGCAGTACTTC. This encodes CSARPTSGRIQPPYEQYF. The rearrangement uses TRBV20-1 and TRBJ2-7; TRBD2 aligns across 12 bases. The germline CDR1 and CDR2 sequences are DFQATT and SNEGSKA (reference sequence). J was trimmed by 2 bases and V by 2 bases; bases with no gene match: 13. CDR3 length: 18 residues.